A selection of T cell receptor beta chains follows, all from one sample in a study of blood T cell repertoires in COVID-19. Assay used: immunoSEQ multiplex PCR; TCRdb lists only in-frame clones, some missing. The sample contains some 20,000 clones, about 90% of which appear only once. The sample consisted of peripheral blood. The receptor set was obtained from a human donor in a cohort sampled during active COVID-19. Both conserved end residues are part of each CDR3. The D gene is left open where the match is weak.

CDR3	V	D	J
CSVSQGGTTDTQYF	TRBV29-1	TRBD2	TRBJ2-3
CASSGRQRETQYF	TRBV6-2/TRBV6-3	-	TRBJ2-5
CASSLAVPRRTDTQYF	TRBV7-2	-	TRBJ2-3
CASSWGDYSNQPQHF	TRBV2	-	TRBJ1-5
CASSLGSTGTGYNEQFF	TRBV5-1	TRBD1	TRBJ2-1
CASSLQGGMSLKKLFF	TRBV5-4	TRBD1	TRBJ1-4
CASSSTPNTEAFF	TRBV28	-	TRBJ1-1
CASSEQGVVQPQHF	TRBV25-1	TRBD1	TRBJ1-5
CASSAKGLADTFEQFF	TRBV6-1	TRBD2	TRBJ2-1
CSVVAGASYNEQFF	TRBV29-1	-	TRBJ2-1
CASSLALAAGADTQYF	TRBV5-1	TRBD2	TRBJ2-3
CASSDRGLYF	TRBV6-4	TRBD1	TRBJ2-7
CASSLGYEQFF	TRBV12-3/TRBV12-4	-	TRBJ2-1
CASSPSSGGYNEQFF	TRBV6-5	TRBD2	TRBJ2-1
CASSIAEFAHNEQFF	TRBV19	-	TRBJ2-1
CASSLQGHTEAFF	TRBV5-4	-	TRBJ1-1
CASSQDLRGTGSEAFF	TRBV4-3	-	TRBJ1-1
CASSEGTSALTDTQYF	TRBV10-2	TRBD2	TRBJ2-3
CASSQGRWGWNIQYF	TRBV3-1/TRBV3-2	-	TRBJ2-4
CASSLAPNSYNEQFF	TRBV7-2	-	TRBJ2-1
CASSEWGGPRHEQYF	TRBV2	-	TRBJ2-7
CAIQIQGAQYTEAFF	TRBV10-1	TRBD1	TRBJ1-1
CASSLTSGGTDTQYF	TRBV6-2/TRBV6-3	TRBD2	TRBJ2-3
CASRQGSYTEAFF	TRBV2	TRBD1	TRBJ1-1
CASAGGAGNEQFF	TRBV27	TRBD1	TRBJ2-1
CASSQEGSHNEQFF	TRBV4-3	-	TRBJ2-1
CASRRLDRGIQETQYF	TRBV27	TRBD1	TRBJ2-5
CSASTGGHSGANVLTF	TRBV20-1	-	TRBJ2-6
CASSPGQGYEQYF	TRBV27	TRBD1	TRBJ2-7
CASSLTGGVYGYTF	TRBV11-3	TRBD1	TRBJ1-2
CASSDVRGGPHNEQFF	TRBV25-1	TRBD2	TRBJ2-1
CASSQGGGNSPLHF	TRBV3-1/TRBV3-2	-	TRBJ1-6
CASSLNQGLSGYTF	TRBV7-2	-	TRBJ1-2
CASSQDKNSPLHF	TRBV4-2	-	TRBJ1-6
CASSAGGQSQIPQYF	TRBV27	-	TRBJ2-3
CASSEPGQYRLHF	TRBV6-1	-	TRBJ1-6
CASSRLERETQYF	TRBV7-3	-	TRBJ2-5
CASSLGTGWTEAFF	TRBV7-9	-	TRBJ1-1
CASSLNAAPNQPQHF	TRBV28	-	TRBJ1-5
CASSRQGGTSNTGELFF	TRBV7-8	-	TRBJ2-2
CASSLDLGNTEAFF	TRBV5-6	-	TRBJ1-1
CASSVGSGVSTDTQYF	TRBV9	TRBD2	TRBJ2-3
CASSLGPAGGQETQYF	TRBV6-2/TRBV6-3	TRBD2	TRBJ2-5
CASSQEASGSYIQYF	TRBV14	TRBD2	TRBJ2-4
CAISTGLASSYNEQFF	TRBV10-3	-	TRBJ2-1
CASSYASNTEAFF	TRBV6-2/TRBV6-3	-	TRBJ1-1
CATSDSGGATTEAFF	TRBV24-1	TRBD1	TRBJ1-1
CASRPTERGYGYTF	TRBV6-6	-	TRBJ1-2
CASSSSGGRYNEQFF	TRBV28	TRBD2	TRBJ2-1
CAIGGMGETQYF	TRBV10-3	-	TRBJ2-5
CASSLGGQGRETQYF	TRBV6-5	TRBD1	TRBJ2-5
CASSPLTQVNEKLFF	TRBV11-2	-	TRBJ1-4
CASSGTGTGANVLTF	TRBV6-2/TRBV6-3	TRBD1	TRBJ2-6
CASRRQGIGNQPQHF	TRBV2	TRBD1	TRBJ1-5